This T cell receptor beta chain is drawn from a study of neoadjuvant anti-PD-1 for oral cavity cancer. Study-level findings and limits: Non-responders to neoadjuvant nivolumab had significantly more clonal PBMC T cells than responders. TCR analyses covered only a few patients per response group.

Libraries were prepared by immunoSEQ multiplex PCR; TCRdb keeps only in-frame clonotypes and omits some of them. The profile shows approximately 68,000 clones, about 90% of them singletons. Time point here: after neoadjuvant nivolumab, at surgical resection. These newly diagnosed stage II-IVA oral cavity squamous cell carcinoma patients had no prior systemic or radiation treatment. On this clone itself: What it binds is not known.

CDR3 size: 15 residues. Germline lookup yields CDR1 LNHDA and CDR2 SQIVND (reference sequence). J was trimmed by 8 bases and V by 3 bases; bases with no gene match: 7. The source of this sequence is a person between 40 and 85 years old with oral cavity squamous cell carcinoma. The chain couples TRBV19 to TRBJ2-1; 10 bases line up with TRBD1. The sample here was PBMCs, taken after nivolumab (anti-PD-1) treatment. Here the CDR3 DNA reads TGTGCCAGTAGTATTGGGGGACAGGGGACCGATGAGCAGTTCTTC. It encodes CASSIGGQGTDEQFF.